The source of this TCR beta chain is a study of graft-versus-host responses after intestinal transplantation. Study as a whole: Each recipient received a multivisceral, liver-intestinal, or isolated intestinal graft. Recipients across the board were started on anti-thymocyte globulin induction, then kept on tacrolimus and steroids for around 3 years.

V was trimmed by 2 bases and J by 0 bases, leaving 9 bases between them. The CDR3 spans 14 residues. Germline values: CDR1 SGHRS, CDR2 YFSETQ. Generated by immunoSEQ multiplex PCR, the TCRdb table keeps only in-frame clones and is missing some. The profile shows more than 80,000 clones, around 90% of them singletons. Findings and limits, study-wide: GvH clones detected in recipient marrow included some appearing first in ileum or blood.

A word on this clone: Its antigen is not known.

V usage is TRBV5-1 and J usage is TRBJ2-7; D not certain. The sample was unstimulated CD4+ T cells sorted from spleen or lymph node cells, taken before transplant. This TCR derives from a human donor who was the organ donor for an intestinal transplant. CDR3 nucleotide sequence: TGCGCCAGCAGCTTTCAGTCCAGCTCCTACGAGCAGTACTTC. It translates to CASSFQSSSYEQYF.